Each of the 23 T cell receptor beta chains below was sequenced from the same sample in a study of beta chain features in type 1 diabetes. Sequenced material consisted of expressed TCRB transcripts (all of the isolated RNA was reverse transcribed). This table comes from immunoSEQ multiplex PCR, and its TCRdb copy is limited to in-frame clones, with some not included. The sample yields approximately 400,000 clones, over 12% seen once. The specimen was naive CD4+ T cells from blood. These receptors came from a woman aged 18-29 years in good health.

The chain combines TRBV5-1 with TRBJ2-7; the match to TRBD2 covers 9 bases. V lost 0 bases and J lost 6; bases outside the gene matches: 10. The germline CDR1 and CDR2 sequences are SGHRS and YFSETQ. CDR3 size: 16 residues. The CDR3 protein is CASSLDAAGGPREQYF. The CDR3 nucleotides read TGCGCCAGCAGCTTGGACGCGGCGGGAGGGCCACGCGAGCAGTACTTC. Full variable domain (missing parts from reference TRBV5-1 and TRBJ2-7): KAGVTQTPRYLIKTRGQQVTLSCSPISGHRSVSWYQQTPGQGLQFLFEYFSETQRNKGNFPGRFSGRQFSNSRSEMNVSTLELGDSALYLCASSLDAAGGPREQYFGPGTRLTVT.

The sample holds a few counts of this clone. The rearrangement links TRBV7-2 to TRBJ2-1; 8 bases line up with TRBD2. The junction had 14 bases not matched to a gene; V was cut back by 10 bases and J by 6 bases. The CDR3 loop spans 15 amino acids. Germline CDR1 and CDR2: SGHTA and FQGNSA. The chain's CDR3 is CATMGRPSGSNEQFF. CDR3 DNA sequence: TGTGCCACCATGGGTCGTCCCAGCGGGAGCAATGAGCAGTTCTTC.

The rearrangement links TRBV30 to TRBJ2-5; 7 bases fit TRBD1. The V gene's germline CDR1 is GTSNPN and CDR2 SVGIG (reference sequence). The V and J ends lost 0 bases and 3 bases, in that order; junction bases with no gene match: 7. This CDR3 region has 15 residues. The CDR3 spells CAWSVPDRAKETQYF. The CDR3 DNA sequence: TGTGCCTGGAGTGTACCCGACAGGGCCAAAGAGACCCAGTACTTC. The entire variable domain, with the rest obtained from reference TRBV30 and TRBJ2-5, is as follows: SQTIHQWPATLVQPVGSPLSLECTVEGTSNPNLYWYRQAAGRGLQLLFYSVGIGQISSEVPQNLSASRPQDRQFILSSKKLLLSDSGFYLCAWSVPDRAKETQYFGPGTRLLVL.

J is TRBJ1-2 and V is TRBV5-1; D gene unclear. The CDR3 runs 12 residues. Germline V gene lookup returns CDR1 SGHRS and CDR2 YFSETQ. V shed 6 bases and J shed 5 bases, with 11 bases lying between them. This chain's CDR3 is CASTSPGYGYTF. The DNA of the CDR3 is TGCGCCAGCACCTCACCCGGGTATGGCTACACCTTC.

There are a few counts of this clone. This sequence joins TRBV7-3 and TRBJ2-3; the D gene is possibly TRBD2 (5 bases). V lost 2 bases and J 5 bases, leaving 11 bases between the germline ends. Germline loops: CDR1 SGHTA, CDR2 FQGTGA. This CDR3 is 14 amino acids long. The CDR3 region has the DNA TGTGCCAGCAGCTTAGGTGGGAGAGGAGATACGCAGTATTTT. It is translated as CASSLGGRGDTQYF.

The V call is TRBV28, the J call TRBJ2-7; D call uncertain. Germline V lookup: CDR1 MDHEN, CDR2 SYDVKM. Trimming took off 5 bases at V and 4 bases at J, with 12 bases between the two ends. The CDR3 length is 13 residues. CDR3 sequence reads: CASSVPGLYEQYF. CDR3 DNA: TGTGCCAGCAGTGTCCCTGGGCTATACGAGCAGTACTTC.

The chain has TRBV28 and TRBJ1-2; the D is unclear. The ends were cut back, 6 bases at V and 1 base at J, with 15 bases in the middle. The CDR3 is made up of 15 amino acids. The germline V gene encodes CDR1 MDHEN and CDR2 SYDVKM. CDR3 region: CASSPPHGVNYGYTF. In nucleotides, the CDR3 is TGTGCCAGCAGCCCGCCCCACGGGGTTAACTATGGCTACACCTTC.

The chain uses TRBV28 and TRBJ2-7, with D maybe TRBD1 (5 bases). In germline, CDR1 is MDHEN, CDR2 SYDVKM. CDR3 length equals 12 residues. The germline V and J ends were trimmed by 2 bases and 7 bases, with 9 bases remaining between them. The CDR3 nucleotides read TGTGCCAGCAGTTTAGTGGGGCAAGAGCAGTACTTC. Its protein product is CASSLVGQEQYF.

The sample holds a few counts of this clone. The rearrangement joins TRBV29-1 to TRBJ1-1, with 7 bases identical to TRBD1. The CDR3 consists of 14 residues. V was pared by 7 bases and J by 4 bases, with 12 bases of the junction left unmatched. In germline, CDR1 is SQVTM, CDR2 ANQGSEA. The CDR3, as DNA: TGCAGCGCTCTTCTACGACAGGGAGTCACTGAAGCTTTCTTT. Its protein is CSALLRQGVTEAFF.

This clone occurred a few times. DNA of the CDR3: TGTGCCTGGAGTTTTAACTCCAGGGCTTACAACTATGGCTACACCTTC. Residues: CAWSFNSRAYNYGYTF. The J gene is TRBJ1-2, the V gene TRBV30; D may be TRBD1 (5 bases). The CDR3 consists of 16 residues. Per germline, CDR1 GTSNPN and CDR2 SVGIG (reference sequence). V was trimmed by 2 bases and J by 2 bases, leaving 18 bases between them.

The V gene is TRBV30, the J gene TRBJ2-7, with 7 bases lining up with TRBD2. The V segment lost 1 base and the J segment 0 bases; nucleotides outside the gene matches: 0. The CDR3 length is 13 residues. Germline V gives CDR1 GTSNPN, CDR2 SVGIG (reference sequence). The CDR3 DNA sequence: TGTGCCTGGAGTGCGGGGGGCTCCTACGAGCAGTACTTC. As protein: CAWSAGGSYEQYF. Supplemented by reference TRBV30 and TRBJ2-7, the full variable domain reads SQTIHQWPATLVQPVGSPLSLECTVEGTSNPNLYWYRQAAGRGLQLLFYSVGIGQISSEVPQNLSASRPQDRQFILSSKKLLLSDSGFYLCAWSAGGSYEQYFGPGTRLTVT.

CDR3 in amino acids: CAWGRNTGELFF. In DNA, the CDR3 is TGTGCCTGGGGCAGAAACACCGGGGAGCTGTTTTTT. The J gene is TRBJ2-2, the V gene TRBV30; D is ambiguous. This CDR3 has 12 residues. Trimming removed 5 bases from V and 2 bases from J, with 6 bases in between. Germline CDR1 and CDR2: GTSNPN and SVGIG (reference sequence).

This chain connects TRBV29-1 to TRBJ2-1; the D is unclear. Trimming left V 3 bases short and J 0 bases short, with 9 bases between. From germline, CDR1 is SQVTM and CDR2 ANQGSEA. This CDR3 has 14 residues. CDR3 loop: CSVDNRHSYNEQFF. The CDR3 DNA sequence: TGCAGCGTTGATAACCGACACTCCTACAATGAGCAGTTCTTC.

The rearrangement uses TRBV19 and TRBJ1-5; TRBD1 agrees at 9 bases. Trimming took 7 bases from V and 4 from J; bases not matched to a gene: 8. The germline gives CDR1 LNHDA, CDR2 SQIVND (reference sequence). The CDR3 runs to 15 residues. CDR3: CASTWDRARNQPQHF. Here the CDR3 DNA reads TGTGCCAGTACCTGGGACAGGGCTAGGAATCAGCCCCAGCATTTT.

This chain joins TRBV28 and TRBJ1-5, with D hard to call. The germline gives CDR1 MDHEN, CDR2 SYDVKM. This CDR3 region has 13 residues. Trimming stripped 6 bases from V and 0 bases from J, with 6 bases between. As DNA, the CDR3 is TGTGCCAGCAGCTCCTATAGCAATCAGCCCCAGCATTTT. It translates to CASSSYSNQPQHF.

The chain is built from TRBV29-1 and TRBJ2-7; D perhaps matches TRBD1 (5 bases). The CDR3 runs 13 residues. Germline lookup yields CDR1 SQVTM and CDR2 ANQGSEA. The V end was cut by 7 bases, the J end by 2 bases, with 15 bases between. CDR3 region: CSDQRTQTYEQYF. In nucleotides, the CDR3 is TGCAGCGATCAACGGACACAGACCTACGAGCAGTACTTC.

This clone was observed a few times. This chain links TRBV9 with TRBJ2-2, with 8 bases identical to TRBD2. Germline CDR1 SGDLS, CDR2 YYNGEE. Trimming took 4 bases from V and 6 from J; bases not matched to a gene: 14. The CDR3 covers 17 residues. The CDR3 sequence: CASSSGKREKFSGELFF. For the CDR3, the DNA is TGTGCCAGCAGCTCCGGCAAGCGGGAGAAGTTCTCCGGGGAGCTGTTTTTT. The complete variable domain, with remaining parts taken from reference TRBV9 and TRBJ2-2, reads DSGVTQTPKHLITATGQRVTLRCSPRSGDLSVYWYQQSLDQGLQFLIQYYNGEERAKGNILERFSAQQFPDLHSELNLSSLELGDSALYFCASSSGKREKFSGELFFGEGSRLTVL.

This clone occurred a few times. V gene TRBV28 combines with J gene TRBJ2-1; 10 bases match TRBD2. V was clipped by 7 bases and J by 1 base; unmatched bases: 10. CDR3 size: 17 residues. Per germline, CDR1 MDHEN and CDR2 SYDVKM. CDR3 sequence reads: CASTGGLAPISYNEQFF. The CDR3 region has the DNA TGTGCCAGCACGGGGGGACTAGCGCCCATTTCCTACAATGAGCAGTTCTTC.

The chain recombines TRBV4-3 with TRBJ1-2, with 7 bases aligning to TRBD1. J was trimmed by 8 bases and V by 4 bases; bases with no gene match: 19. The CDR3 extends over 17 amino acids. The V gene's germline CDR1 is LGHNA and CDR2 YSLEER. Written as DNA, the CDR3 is TGCGCCAGCAGCCCCAACGGGTGGGTAGGGGGCTCGCTCGGCTACACCTTC. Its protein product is CASSPNGWVGGSLGYTF.

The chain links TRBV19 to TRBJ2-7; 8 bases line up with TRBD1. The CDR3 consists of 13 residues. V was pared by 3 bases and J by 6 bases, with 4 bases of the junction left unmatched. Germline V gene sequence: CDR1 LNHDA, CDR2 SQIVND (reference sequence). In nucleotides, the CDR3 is TGTGCCAGTAGTATCAGGGGGCGCACCGAGCAGTACTTC. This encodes CASSIRGRTEQYF.

CDR3 bases: TGTGCCAGTAGTATCCCTCGGGACAATGAGCAGTTCTTC. This gives the protein CASSIPRDNEQFF. The V gene is TRBV19, the J gene TRBJ2-1, with no clear D. There are 13 residues in the CDR3. Germline CDR1 is LNHDA and CDR2 is SQIVND (reference sequence). Trimming removed 3 bases from V and 5 bases from J, with 8 bases in between.

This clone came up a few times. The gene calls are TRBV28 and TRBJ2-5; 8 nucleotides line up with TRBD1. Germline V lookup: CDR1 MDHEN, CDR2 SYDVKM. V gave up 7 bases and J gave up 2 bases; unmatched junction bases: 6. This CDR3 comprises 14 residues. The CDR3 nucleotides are TGTGCCAGCATTGGGGACAGGCAACAAGAGACCCAGTACTTC. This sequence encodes CASIGDRQQETQYF.

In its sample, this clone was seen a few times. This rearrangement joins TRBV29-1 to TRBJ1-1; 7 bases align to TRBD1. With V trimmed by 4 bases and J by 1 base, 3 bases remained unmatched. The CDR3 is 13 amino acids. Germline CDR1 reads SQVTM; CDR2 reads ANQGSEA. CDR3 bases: TGCAGCGTTGGGACAGGTAGGAACACTGAAGCTTTCTTT. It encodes CSVGTGRNTEAFF.